Shown below are 18 T cell receptor beta chains from a single sample sequenced in a study of immune cell composition in non-small cell lung cancer (dated by TCRdb to the late 2010s). Library creation used the immunoSEQ multiplex PCR assay. TCRdb mirrors the immuneACCESS table, restricted to in-frame sequences. Some clones are absent from its copies; in checked studies, under half trace to an unresolved V gene, and the reason for the others is unknown. This sample lists around 3,000 clones; less than 85% were detected once. The top ten clones comprise about 4.9% of the sample. Normal lung samples came from the same patient and were non-adjacent lung tissue collected as far from the tumour as possible, with a minimum distance of 3 cm. The specimen sequenced was non-adjacent lung tissue. All receptors come from a human donor with non-small cell lung cancer.

The chain carries TRBV9 and TRBJ2-1; 10 nucleotides align to TRBD2. Unmatched junction bases numbered 1, after V lost 1 base and J lost 6 bases. This CDR3 has 14 amino acids. Germline values: CDR1 SGDLS, CDR2 YYNGEE. CDR3: CASSVLAGVNEQFF. In DNA form, the CDR3 reads TGTGCCAGCAGCGTACTAGCGGGAGTCAATGAGCAGTTCTTC.

This clone appeared once. The chain has TRBV7-3 and TRBJ2-3, with 8 nucleotides matching TRBD2. This CDR3 has 18 residues. V lost 0 bases, J lost 2 bases, and 10 bases stayed unmatched. Germline V lookup: CDR1 SGHTA, CDR2 FQGTGA. The CDR3 coding sequence is TGTGCCAGCAGCTTAACGTTGGTGGGGCGGGGGGTCACAGATACGCAGTATTTT. It specifies CASSLTLVGRGVTDTQYF.

The V gene is TRBV10-1, the J gene TRBJ2-1, with 11 bases aligning to TRBD2. Germline values: CDR1 WNHNN, CDR2 SYGVQD (reference sequence). The V gene end was trimmed by 4 bases and the J gene end by 7 bases; junction bases not matched to a gene: 3. The CDR3 contains 14 residues. As DNA, the CDR3 is TGCGCCAGCAGTGGGGCTAGCGGGGGGAATGAGCAGTTCTTC. Protein product: CASSGASGGNEQFF.

This clone was picked up a small number of times. J is TRBJ2-7 and V is TRBV5-4; D possibly corresponds to TRBD2 (6 bases). This CDR3 region has 16 residues. Germline loops: CDR1 SGHNT, CDR2 YYREEE (reference sequence). Trimming stripped 3 bases from V and 0 bases from J, with 16 bases between. The CDR3 loop reads CASSYRGGASSYEQYF. CDR3 coding DNA: TGTGCCAGCAGCTACCGAGGAGGGGCTTCCTCCTACGAGCAGTACTTC.

This clone has a single count. A junction end diverges from the germline sequence, so it may reflect a read error. The genes are TRBV2 and TRBJ2-7; D not certain. There are 19 residues in the CDR3. Germline CDR1 and CDR2: SNHLY and FYNNEI. The CDR3 DNA is TGTGCCAGCAGTGTCTTGAGAGGAGAGATGGTCCCTAACTCCAACGAGCAGTACTTC. Protein product: CASSVLRGEMVPNSNEQYF. Drawing the rest from reference TRBV2 and TRBJ2-7, the complete variable domain is EPEVTQTPSHQVTQMGQEVILRCVPISNHLYFYWYRQILGQKVEFLVSFYNNEISEKSEIFDDQFSVERPDGSNFTLKIRSTKLEDSAMYFCASSVLRGEMVPNSNEQYFGPGTRLTVT.

The chain employs TRBV2 and TRBJ1-1, with TRBD1 as a possible D gene (5 bases). The CDR3 spans 15 residues. Germline lookup yields CDR1 SNHLY and CDR2 FYNNEI. V was trimmed by 7 bases and J by 5 bases, leaving 20 bases between them. The CDR3 DNA reads as TGTGCCAGCAATCTACGAGCGGGGCTGGGGACTGAAGCTTTCTTT. This gives the protein CASNLRAGLGTEAFF.

This chain uses TRBV29-1 with TRBJ1-4, with D possibly matching TRBD1 (5 bases). Germline V CDR1 and CDR2: SQVTM, ANQGSEA. Deletions cut 3 bases from V and 8 bases from J, with 7 bases between. The CDR3 spans 11 residues. The CDR3 spells CSVDRGEKLFF. DNA of the CDR3: TGCAGCGTTGATCGGGGGGAAAAACTGTTTTTT.

This chain uses TRBV5-7 with TRBJ1-1, with D perhaps matching TRBD1 (5 bases). TRBV5-7 is treated as an ORF (open reading frame) with a function not yet certain. The CDR3 runs to 18 residues. V lost 4 bases and J lost 6, with 28 bases in between. CDR3: CASSPRGRGARGFPEAFF. CDR3 DNA: TGTGCCAGCAGCCCTCGGGGGAGAGGGGCGCGGGGCTTCCCTGAAGCTTTCTTT.

The V gene is TRBV2, the J gene TRBJ1-5; possible D gene TRBD1, 5 bases. Trimming took off 6 bases at V and 0 bases at J, with 12 bases between the two ends. Germline CDR1 SNHLY, CDR2 FYNNEI. The CDR3 has 15 amino acids. The CDR3 region is CASSSDSYSNQPQHF. CDR3 DNA sequence: TGTGCCAGCAGCTCAGACAGCTATAGCAATCAGCCCCAGCATTTT. The full variable domain, rest sourced from reference TRBV2 and TRBJ1-5, is EPEVTQTPSHQVTQMGQEVILRCVPISNHLYFYWYRQILGQKVEFLVSFYNNEISEKSEIFDDQFSVERPDGSNFTLKIRSTKLEDSAMYFCASSSDSYSNQPQHFGDGTRLSIL.

By its share, this clone is large. This rearrangement joins TRBV5-4 to TRBJ1-1, with 9 bases identical to TRBD1. V gave up 4 bases and J gave up 0 bases; unmatched junction bases: 10. The CDR3 runs 17 residues. Germline assignment: CDR1 SGHNT and CDR2 YYREEE (reference sequence). Here the CDR3 reads CASSTGQGAAMNTEAFF. CDR3 nucleotides: TGTGCCAGCAGCACGGGACAGGGAGCCGCAATGAACACTGAAGCTTTCTTT.

V gene TRBV10-3 combines with J gene TRBJ2-3; D is perhaps TRBD2 (7 bases). The V gene's germline CDR1 is ENHRY and CDR2 SYGVKD. Trimming took off 7 bases at V and 2 bases at J, with 16 bases between the two ends. This CDR3 is built from 15 residues. CDR3 DNA sequence: TGTGCCATCAAAGAGGGGGGGTCATTCACAGATACGCAGTATTTT. Its protein product is CAIKEGGSFTDTQYF.

The rearrangement uses TRBV7-9 and TRBJ2-1, with a possible D match to TRBD2 (5 bases). The germline V and J ends were trimmed by 2 bases and 10 bases, with 12 bases remaining between them. The CDR3 runs 13 residues. CDR1 is SEHNR, CDR2 FQNEAQ, per germline (reference sequence). The CDR3 nucleotides are TGTGCCAGCAGCTTATCTCAGGACTTCGAGCAGTTCTTC. Amino acid sequence: CASSLSQDFEQFF.

The CDR3 is CASSTSAGGNEKLFF. DNA for the CDR3: TGCGCCAGCAGCACCTCCGCAGGGGGAAATGAAAAACTGTTTTTT. The chain is built from TRBV5-1 and TRBJ1-4, with 7 bases identical to TRBD1. This CDR3 contains 15 residues. J gave up 5 bases and V 4 bases, and 8 bases lay outside the gene matches. Germline assignment: CDR1 SGHRS and CDR2 YFSETQ.

The V and J genes are TRBV9 and TRBJ2-7; 9 bases fit TRBD2. Germline V gives CDR1 SGDLS, CDR2 YYNGEE. V gave up 4 bases and J gave up 3 bases; unmatched junction bases: 8. The CDR3 sequence is 15 residues long. The CDR3 spells CASSPWGSGGYEQYF. Here the CDR3 DNA reads TGTGCCAGCAGCCCCTGGGGTAGCGGGGGCTACGAGCAGTACTTC.

This clone was counted between two and nine times. J is TRBJ1-2 and V is TRBV14; a weak D match, TRBD1 (6 bases). Germline CDR1 is SGHDN and CDR2 is FVKESK. Trimming shortened V by 1 base and J by 7 bases, and 13 bases separated the two germline ends. The CDR3 is 14 amino acids. The CDR3 region is CASSQVVGQSGYTF. The CDR3 DNA reads as TGTGCCAGCAGCCAAGTGGTCGGACAGAGTGGCTACACCTTC.

This clone is categorized as medium-sized. The rearrangement uses TRBV5-8 and TRBJ2-7; 7 nucleotides line up with TRBD1. Looked up from germline, CDR1 is SGHTS and CDR2 is YDEGEE. V trimming: 2 bases; J trimming: 4 bases; junction bases outside the gene matches: 3. The CDR3 totals 13 residues. This CDR3 reads CASSFDRAYEQYF. The CDR3, as DNA: TGTGCCAGCAGCTTTGACAGGGCTTACGAGCAGTACTTC.

The CDR3 sequence: CASSPGRGMYQETQYF. The CDR3 DNA sequence: TGTGCCAGCAGCCCCGGGCGGGGGATGTACCAAGAGACCCAGTACTTC. V usage is TRBV7-3 and J usage is TRBJ2-5; 7 nucleotides line up with TRBD2. The germline CDR1 and CDR2 sequences are SGHTA and FQGTGA. The CDR3 is 16 amino acids. The V and J ends lost 5 bases and 0 bases, in that order; junction bases with no gene match: 9.

The CDR3 coding sequence is TGTGCCAGCAGCTTAGTCCTACAGGGGGCCGCCGGGGAGCTGTTTTTT. Encoded protein: CASSLVLQGAAGELFF. The rearrangement joins TRBV7-2 to TRBJ2-2, with TRBD1 matching over 9 bases. The CDR3 covers 16 residues. After removal of 1 base from V and 6 bases from J, the junction contained 6 bases not matched to a gene. The germline V gene has CDR1 SGHTA and CDR2 FQGNSA.